This TCR beta chain came from a study of blood T cells in healthy people across ages. Germline assignment: CDR1 DFQATT and CDR2 SNEGSKA (reference sequence). The CDR3 contains 15 residues. In the case of this clonotype: An end of the junction differs from the germline gene, which may be a read error.

A second PCR of about 6 to 12 cycles used a sample-barcoded 5' primer and a J-beta primer mix. In TCRdb, the 5' RACE reads were re-called with MiXCR into one record per CDR3 protein. The sample lists nearly 800,000 distinct CDR3 sequences; around three fifths were seen once. This sequence was found in a man aged 35 to 55 in good health. The J gene is TRBJ1-1, the V gene TRBV20-1; 9 bases agree with TRBD1. Sequencing was performed on blood. The DNA of the CDR3 is TGCGGTGCTAGAGCTAAACAGGGGGCTAACACTGAAGCTTTCTTT. Translating it yields CGARAKQGANTEAFF.